This note documents a single T cell receptor (beta chain) sequence. What it binds is unknown. Trimming removed 4 bases from V and 2 bases from J; junction bases left unmatched: 6. CDR1 is MNHNY, CDR2 SVGAGI, per germline (reference sequence). The CDR3 length is 17 residues. This record comes from a study of early T cells in non-severe SARS-CoV-2 infection. Findings of the study overall: Matches to VDJdb favored anti-spike CD8 responses and missed private and CD4 specificities.

Researchers attached unique molecular identifiers to individual cDNA molecules. From the 5' RACE reads, TCRdb called clonotypes with MiXCR, one entry per CDR3 protein. The data show 50,000 to 65,000 distinct CDR3 sequences, about 9.3% seen once. The sequenced sample was whole blood. V is TRBV6-6 and J is TRBJ2-6, with 9 bases that match TRBD1. This TCR derives from an adult who was a healthcare worker with PCR-confirmed SARS-CoV-2 infection or an uninfected control (not recorded which). For the CDR3, the DNA is TGTGCCAGCAGTTCGGGACAGGGACACACTGGGGCCAACGTCCTGACTTTC. This gives the protein CASSSGQGHTGANVLTF.